Below, 23 T cell receptor beta chains from the same sample are listed, as sequenced in a study of T cells after yellow fever vaccination. From the 5' RACE reads, TCRdb called clonotypes with MiXCR, one entry per CDR3 protein. The table lists under 55,000 distinct CDR3 sequences, 6% to 8.5% of them singletons. Material: CD8+ T cells not binding an NS4B(214-222) dextramer, sorted from PBMCs, obtained around 45 days after the first yellow fever vaccination. The receptors stem from a man between 18 and 29 years old who received the YFV17D yellow fever vaccine.

The table lists this clonotype with many counts. The CDR3, as DNA: TGTGCCAGCAGCCGGACGGGGGGGCCAAGTGAGCAGTTCTTC. Encoded protein: CASSRTGGPSEQFF. The chain has TRBV6-5 and TRBJ2-1; 8 nucleotides line up with TRBD2. Germline values: CDR1 MNHEY, CDR2 SVGAGI. The CDR3 length is 14 residues. The V segment lost 6 bases and the J segment 9 bases; nucleotides outside the gene matches: 10.

This clonotype was detected many times. The rearrangement links TRBV5-1 to TRBJ1-1; D unresolved. Trimming removed 4 bases from V and 0 bases from J, with 16 bases in between. Germline assignment: CDR1 SGHRS and CDR2 YFSETQ. The CDR3 is 16 amino acids. For the CDR3, the DNA is TGCGCCAGCAGCCCGGATCCCACAAGACTGAACACTGAAGCTTTCTTT. Amino acids: CASSPDPTRLNTEAFF.

This clonotype occurred many times. The rearrangement links TRBV5-1 to TRBJ2-2, with D uncertain. Trimming cost V 4 bases and J 4 bases, with 11 bases left between them. Germline lookup yields CDR1 SGHRS and CDR2 YFSETQ. CDR3 length: 14 residues. The DNA of the CDR3 is TGCGCCAGCAGCCCCGGTTCGGGCACCGGGGAGCTGTTTTTT. Its protein product is CASSPGSGTGELFF. Using reference TRBV5-1 and TRBJ2-2 for the parts outside the CDR3, the full variable domain is KAGVTQTPRYLIKTRGQQVTLSCSPISGHRSVSWYQQTPGQGLQFLFEYFSETQRNKGNFPGRFSGRQFSNSRSEMNVSTLELGDSALYLCASSPGSGTGELFFGEGSRLTVL.

The chain couples TRBV27 to TRBJ1-1; D is possibly TRBD1 (5 bases). The CDR3 length is 13 residues. Germline assignment: CDR1 MNHEY and CDR2 SMNVEV (reference sequence). The ends were cut back, 2 bases at V and 11 bases at J, with 15 bases in the middle. CDR3 in amino acids: CASSLGGGRDAFF. The CDR3 DNA is TGTGCCAGCAGTTTAGGTGGGGGTCGTGACGCTTTCTTT.

This clonotype was detected a few times. The genes are TRBV7-9 and TRBJ2-7; D possibly uses TRBD1 or TRBD2 (5 bases each). V lost 4 bases and J lost 6, with 19 bases in between. Germline V gives CDR1 SEHNR, CDR2 FQNEAQ (reference sequence). There are 15 residues in the CDR3. CDR3 nucleotides: TGTGCCAGCAGCTCCCGTGGGACGGCAGAGCCCGAGCAGTACTTC. It encodes CASSSRGTAEPEQYF. The full variable domain, completed using reference TRBV7-9 and TRBJ2-7, is DTGVSQNPRHKITKRGQNVTFRCDPISEHNRLYWYRQTLGQGPEFLTYFQNEAQLEKSRLLSDRFSAERPKGSFSTLEIQRTEQGDSAMYLCASSSRGTAEPEQYFGPGTRLTVT.

There are many counts of this clonotype. V gene TRBV11-2 combines with J gene TRBJ2-2, with 10 bases identical to TRBD2. The CDR3 sequence is 16 residues long. Germline-derived CDR1 and CDR2 are SGHAT and FQNNGV. Trimming at V came to 2 bases and at J to 6 bases, leaving 6 bases not matched to a gene. The CDR3 loop is CASSLQSGGAAGELFF. CDR3 nucleotides: TGTGCCAGCAGCTTACAGAGCGGGGGGGCTGCCGGGGAGCTGTTTTTT.

This chain links TRBV18 with TRBJ2-3, with 7 bases fitting TRBD2. Germline CDR1 is KGHSH and CDR2 is LQKENI. Trimming at V came to 6 bases and at J to 5 bases, leaving 5 bases not matched to a gene. The CDR3 is 13 amino acids. The CDR3 DNA sequence: TGTGCCAGCTCGCCCGGCGGGGGAGATACGCAGTATTTT. Its translation: CASSPGGGDTQYF.

This clonotype was recorded many times. The gene calls are TRBV5-1 and TRBJ2-7; D perhaps matches TRBD1 (5 bases). The ends were cut back, 0 bases at V and 7 bases at J, with 23 bases in the middle. The CDR3 totals 17 residues. CDR1 SGHRS and CDR2 YFSETQ come from the germline V gene. The CDR3 spells CASSLDPVDTRIQEQYF. DNA of the CDR3: TGCGCCAGCAGCTTGGACCCCGTGGACACACGAATACAAGAGCAGTACTTC.

The V and J genes are TRBV19 and TRBJ1-1; possible D gene TRBD1, 6 bases. The V end lost 7 bases, the J end lost 3 bases, and 18 bases lay between the germline ends. This CDR3 has 15 residues. Germline loops: CDR1 LNHDA, CDR2 SQIVND (reference sequence). The CDR3 reads CASTLTQEGDTEAFF. The CDR3 bases are TGTGCCAGTACCCTGACCCAGGAGGGGGACACTGAAGCTTTCTTT.

This clonotype has a single count. A much larger clone differs from this one at a single base, so this may be a read error. V and J are TRBV4-1 and TRBJ2-7; no firm D call. CDR1 is MGHRA and CDR2 is YSYEKL in the germline V gene. The length of the CDR3 is 12 residues. V dropped 3 bases and J dropped 7 bases, with 10 bases sitting between them. The DNA for the CDR3 is TGCGCCAGCAGCCAGTCAAGTGAGGAGCAGTACTTC. Translation: CASSQSSEEQYF.

There are a few counts of this clonotype. This chain links TRBV6-2 or TRBV6-3 with TRBJ2-4; the D is unclear. The CDR3 extends over 15 amino acids. Germline V gene sequence: CDR1 MNHEY, CDR2 SVGEGT. Trimming stripped 6 bases from V and 0 bases from J, with 12 bases between. CDR3 in amino acids: CASRGLSIAKNIQYF. Written as DNA, the CDR3 is TGTGCCAGCAGGGGATTGAGTATAGCCAAAAACATTCAGTACTTC.

V and J are TRBV10-3 and TRBJ2-1, with D uncertain. CDR3 length: 9 residues. Germline V gene lookup returns CDR1 ENHRY and CDR2 SYGVKD. V lost 8 bases and J lost 8, with 4 bases in between. The DNA for the CDR3 is TGTGCCATCGGAGATGAGCAGTTCTTC. As protein: CAIGDEQFF.

This clonotype was observed at least ten times. The chain recombines TRBV20-1 with TRBJ2-7, with 7 positions matching TRBD2. The CDR3 totals 11 residues. Germline-derived CDR1 and CDR2 are DFQATT and SNEGSKA (reference sequence). The trim removed 5 bases at V and 3 bases at J, leaving 1 base unmatched. The CDR3 coding sequence is TGCAGTGCTCGGGGGGACTACGAGCAGTACGTC. The encoded protein is CSARGDYEQYV.

The chain links TRBV11-2 to TRBJ2-3; 8 nucleotides agree with TRBD2. J was trimmed by 3 bases and V by 5 bases; bases with no gene match: 10. Per germline, CDR1 SGHAT and CDR2 FQNNGV. This CDR3 has 16 residues. The CDR3 loop reads CASSPTPSGPTDTQYF. The CDR3, as DNA: TGTGCCAGCAGCCCCACCCCTAGCGGGCCTACAGATACGCAGTATTTT.

There are many counts of this clonotype. The V call is TRBV7-6, the J call TRBJ2-3; perhaps TRBD1 as D (5 bases). The germline V gene encodes CDR1 SGHVS and CDR2 FNYEAQ. There are 14 residues in the CDR3. Trimming left V 1 base short and J 2 bases short, with 7 bases between. CDR3 bases: TGTGCCAGCAGCTTAGAACAGGCCACAGATACGCAGTATTTT. It yields the protein CASSLEQATDTQYF.

This clonotype has at least ten counts. The chain has TRBV29-1 and TRBJ2-1; 10 bases line up with TRBD2. Per the germline V gene, CDR1 is SQVTM and CDR2 is ANQGSEA. V lost 1 base and J lost 14; bases outside the gene matches: 17. The CDR3 covers 16 residues. CDR3 residues: CSVEGVREKRGGSEFF. As DNA, the CDR3 is TGCAGCGTTGAAGGGGTGAGGGAAAAGCGGGGGGGGTCGGAGTTCTTC.

Regarding this clonotype: Germline and junction disagree at one end, which may indicate a read error. DNA for the CDR3: TGTGCCGGCAGCCCCCCACCGGGACTAGCGGGGGCGGGGACAGATACGCAGTATTTT. It yields the protein CAGSPPPGLAGAGTDTQYF. The rearrangement links TRBV4-2 to TRBJ2-3; TRBD2 agrees at 14 bases. The length of the CDR3 is 19 residues. Germline V gene sequence: CDR1 LGHNA, CDR2 YNFKEQ.

This clonotype was counted many times. The chain links TRBV29-1 to TRBJ2-3; possible D gene TRBD2, 7 bases. The CDR3 totals 15 residues. V lost 7 bases to trimming and J lost 0 bases, with 17 bases between them. CDR1 SQVTM and CDR2 ANQGSEA come from the germline V gene. The CDR3 sequence: CSGDLAGASTDTQYF. The CDR3 DNA is TGCAGCGGAGACCTTGCGGGGGCTAGCACAGATACGCAGTATTTT.

This clonotype appeared a few times. The chain couples TRBV7-8 to TRBJ2-1; D perhaps matches TRBD1 (6 bases). Germline V gene data show CDR1 as SGHVS and CDR2 as FQNEAQ. This CDR3 comprises 16 residues. V gave up 5 bases and J gave up 0 bases, with 14 bases separating them. The chain's CDR3 is CASSPTTGISYNEQFF. CDR3 in DNA: TGTGCCAGCAGCCCGACGACAGGAATCTCCTACAATGAGCAGTTCTTC.

The table lists this clonotype with many counts. The V gene is TRBV19, the J gene TRBJ1-1; no reliable D call. Germline CDR1 reads LNHDA; CDR2 reads SQIVND (reference sequence). The CDR3 contains 13 residues. V gave up 2 bases and J gave up 2 bases, with 6 bases separating them. The CDR3 DNA reads TGTGCCAGTAGTATAACAGTCAACACTGAAGCTTTCTTT. This gives the protein CASSITVNTEAFF.

This clonotype was detected many times. J is TRBJ1-1 and V is TRBV9; tentative D call: TRBD1 (5 bases). Germline V gene lookup returns CDR1 SGDLS and CDR2 YYNGEE. V lost 4 bases to trimming and J lost 1 base, with 8 bases between them. The CDR3 is made up of 13 amino acids. The CDR3 region has the DNA TGTGCCAGCAGCCGGGGGAGGAACACTGAAGCTTTCTTT. It encodes CASSRGRNTEAFF. Full variable domain (rest looked up from reference TRBV9 and TRBJ1-1): DSGVTQTPKHLITATGQRVTLRCSPRSGDLSVYWYQQSLDQGLQFLIQYYNGEERAKGNILERFSAQQFPDLHSELNLSSLELGDSALYFCASSRGRNTEAFFGQGTRLTVV.

In its sample, this clonotype was seen a few times. The chain carries TRBV4-2 and TRBJ2-5, with 8 bases identical to TRBD2. The junction had 7 bases not matched to a gene; V was cut back by 3 bases and J by 4 bases. The CDR3 loop spans 15 amino acids. Looked up from germline, CDR1 is LGHNA and CDR2 is YNFKEQ. The CDR3 nucleotides are TGTGCCAGCAGCCATGCGGGGGGCCGAGGAGAGACCCAGTACTTC. Its translation: CASSHAGGRGETQYF.

V and J are TRBV7-9 and TRBJ2-1, with 11 bases lining up with TRBD2. V was clipped by 5 bases and J by 8 bases; unmatched bases: 8. This CDR3 spans 15 amino acids. Per germline, CDR1 SEHNR and CDR2 FQNEAQ (reference sequence). CDR3 region: CASSPPSGGLDEQFF. DNA of the CDR3: TGTGCCAGCAGCCCTCCTAGCGGGGGGTTGGATGAGCAGTTCTTC.